This is a list of T cell receptor beta chains from one sample in a study of blood T cell repertoires in COVID-19. Generated by immunoSEQ multiplex PCR, the TCRdb table keeps only in-frame clones and is missing some. The data contain around 140,000 clones, around 88% of them singletons. Source material: peripheral blood. Receptors originate from a woman in her sixties or seventies with acute or convalescent COVID-19. Both conserved end residues are part of each CDR3.

v_call: TRBV7-9
j_call: TRBJ1-2
cdr3_aa: CASSQGQVLGGYTF

v_call: TRBV20-1
j_call: TRBJ2-1
cdr3_aa: CSANDRDNEQFF

v_call: TRBV18
j_call: TRBJ1-2
cdr3_aa: CASSPLRDTNYGYTF

v_call: TRBV7-8
j_call: TRBJ2-5
cdr3_aa: CASGQARRLLETQYF

v_call: TRBV5-4
j_call: TRBJ2-7
cdr3_aa: CASSSQVSYEQYF

v_call: TRBV23-1
j_call: TRBJ2-4
cdr3_aa: CASSPRTSSAKNIQYF

v_call: TRBV18
j_call: TRBJ2-7
cdr3_aa: CASSRTDSSYEQYF

v_call: TRBV28
j_call: TRBJ1-2
cdr3_aa: CASSPSTGKLNTF

v_call: TRBV3-1/TRBV3-2
j_call: TRBJ1-3
cdr3_aa: CASSQPTGYHSGNTIYF

v_call: TRBV6-1
j_call: TRBJ1-4
cdr3_aa: CASSERGLGEVGNEKLFF

v_call: TRBV7-9
j_call: TRBJ1-5
cdr3_aa: CASSPTGGHQPQHF

v_call: TRBV10-3
j_call: TRBJ2-2
cdr3_aa: CAISVETYTGELFF

v_call: TRBV11-2
j_call: TRBJ1-1
cdr3_aa: CASSFAGTANTEAFF

v_call: TRBV6-1
j_call: TRBJ1-4
cdr3_aa: CASSEASGVNEKLFF

v_call: TRBV10-3
j_call: TRBJ2-1
cdr3_aa: CASSDRGRGGSYNEQFF

v_call: TRBV24-1
j_call: TRBJ2-1
cdr3_aa: CATSAGTGDNEQFF

v_call: TRBV19
j_call: TRBJ1-1
cdr3_aa: CASTNPSAERNTEAFF

v_call: TRBV4-3
j_call: TRBJ2-1
cdr3_aa: CASSLRGGPNHEQFF

v_call: TRBV29-1
j_call: TRBJ2-3
cdr3_aa: CSVIQGASTDTQYF

v_call: TRBV28
j_call: TRBJ1-4
cdr3_aa: CASSSYERAMRATNEKLFF

v_call: TRBV7-2
j_call: TRBJ1-2
cdr3_aa: CASSLGGLQGGYTF

v_call: TRBV3-1/TRBV3-2
j_call: TRBJ1-2
cdr3_aa: CASSHRDRGRSHGYTF

v_call: TRBV3-1/TRBV3-2
j_call: TRBJ2-1
cdr3_aa: CASSQFLAGARDEQFF

v_call: TRBV6-4
j_call: TRBJ1-1
cdr3_aa: CASSGGPNTEAFF

v_call: TRBV4-3
j_call: TRBJ1-4
cdr3_aa: CASSQSRTGRRTTNEKLFF

v_call: TRBV28
j_call: TRBJ2-2
cdr3_aa: CASSSGRGGLSGELFF

v_call: TRBV6-5
j_call: TRBJ2-3
cdr3_aa: CASKRGASDTQYF

v_call: TRBV23-1
j_call: TRBJ1-1
cdr3_aa: CASTSVRQGAPIFYRSNTEAFF

v_call: TRBV7-2
j_call: TRBJ2-2
cdr3_aa: CASTGTGGSGELFF

v_call: TRBV5-5
j_call: TRBJ1-3
cdr3_aa: CASSIQQGVTGNTIYF

v_call: TRBV7-2
j_call: TRBJ2-1
cdr3_aa: CASSLAWSLDNEQFF

v_call: TRBV28
j_call: TRBJ2-7
cdr3_aa: CASANTWTGTYEQYF

v_call: TRBV6-4
j_call: TRBJ1-1
cdr3_aa: CASRTTGTEAFF

v_call: TRBV6-1
j_call: TRBJ1-5
cdr3_aa: CASSALTGVNQPQHF

v_call: TRBV10-3
j_call: TRBJ2-1
cdr3_aa: CAISESILAGVLNEQFF

v_call: TRBV30
j_call: TRBJ1-2
cdr3_aa: CAWSRTGGYYGYTF

v_call: TRBV5-1
j_call: TRBJ2-3
cdr3_aa: CASKQAGINADTQYF

v_call: TRBV28
j_call: TRBJ2-3
cdr3_aa: CASSPRPPLDTQYF

v_call: TRBV6-2/TRBV6-3
j_call: TRBJ2-6
cdr3_aa: CASSYSRDIISGANVLTF

v_call: TRBV4-2
j_call: TRBJ2-1
cdr3_aa: CASSRTGYLFF

v_call: TRBV30
j_call: TRBJ1-1
cdr3_aa: CAWSRLQGAKIEAFF

v_call: TRBV6-2/TRBV6-3
j_call: TRBJ1-3
cdr3_aa: CASSDTDPGNTIYF

v_call: TRBV15
j_call: TRBJ2-2
cdr3_aa: CATSRGANTGELFF

v_call: TRBV6-2/TRBV6-3
j_call: TRBJ1-1
cdr3_aa: CASSYARQHPNTEAFF

v_call: TRBV2
j_call: TRBJ2-1
cdr3_aa: CASSDPGLAGGNEQFF

v_call: TRBV12-3/TRBV12-4
j_call: TRBJ1-1
cdr3_aa: CASSFRTNTEAFF

v_call: TRBV19
j_call: TRBJ2-3
cdr3_aa: CASRSLAGGYTDTQYF

v_call: TRBV18
j_call: TRBJ2-1
cdr3_aa: CASSLTNEQFF

v_call: TRBV4-3
j_call: TRBJ2-7
cdr3_aa: CASSQEGGGAAYEQYF

v_call: TRBV3-1/TRBV3-2
j_call: TRBJ1-1
cdr3_aa: CASSQTALNTEAFF

v_call: TRBV24-1
j_call: TRBJ1-2
cdr3_aa: CATSDPGDSHYGYTF

v_call: TRBV7-9
j_call: TRBJ1-1
cdr3_aa: CASSFQGGTEAFF

v_call: TRBV28
j_call: TRBJ1-2
cdr3_aa: CASSFLNLRNYGYTF

v_call: TRBV6-6
j_call: TRBJ1-3
cdr3_aa: CASSPRVISGNTIYF

v_call: TRBV2
j_call: TRBJ1-1
cdr3_aa: CASSEAGGGPEAFF

v_call: TRBV3-1/TRBV3-2
j_call: TRBJ1-5
cdr3_aa: CASSQDYRQSQPQHF

v_call: TRBV2
j_call: TRBJ2-1
cdr3_aa: CASSEVGLAGGNEQFF

v_call: TRBV5-1
j_call: TRBJ2-5
cdr3_aa: CASSLGLAGAPRETQYF

v_call: TRBV6-2/TRBV6-3
j_call: TRBJ1-5
cdr3_aa: CASSFQSRDSKGSNQPQHF

v_call: TRBV28
j_call: TRBJ2-5
cdr3_aa: CASSATGTSGGAEQETQYF